This T cell receptor (beta chain) was identified in a study of blood T cell repertoires in COVID-19. Profiling relied on immunoSEQ multiplex PCR, and the TCRdb table lists in-frame clones only, not all of them. The sample includes about 280,000 clones, approximately 88% seen only once; the top ten take about 6%. Sequencing was carried out using PBMCs or T cells enriched from blood (not recorded which). The sequence was obtained from a woman in her thirties or forties who had recovered from COVID-19.

In nucleotides, the CDR3 is TGTGCCAGCAGCTTAACGCGGACAGGACAAAATGAAAAACTGTTTTTT. This codes for CASSLTRTGQNEKLFF. The chain joins TRBV7-2 to TRBJ1-4, with TRBD1 matching 7 bases. Germline CDR1 reads SGHTA; CDR2 reads FQGNSA. Losses at the gene ends were 2 bases for V and 5 bases for J; bases not matched to a gene: 8. This CDR3 is built from 16 residues. The full variable domain, its missing parts supplied by reference TRBV7-2 and TRBJ1-4, is GAGVSQSPSNKVTEKGKDVELRCDPISGHTALYWYRQSLGQGLEFLIYFQGNSAPDKSGLPSDRFSAERTGGSVSTLTIQRTQQEDSAVYLCASSLTRTGQNEKLFFGSGTQLSVL.